These 5 T cell receptor beta chains came from one sample sequenced in a study of T-cell memory formation after mild COVID-19 (dated by TCRdb to the early 2020s). Receptor libraries were prepared by 5' RACE. The sequencer was an Illumina NovaSeq 6000. In-frame beta chains were kept once TCRdb had trimmed the public reads at Q25 with fastp and called clones with MiXCR. CDR3 protein sequences are deduplicated, and each keeps its most common genes and DNA. This sample gives over 120,000 distinct CDR3 sequences in total; approximately 26% of them show up just once. Approximately 25% of the sample is in the top ten clones. Sequencing was performed on PBMCs or a T cell subset sorted from them (not recorded which). The receptors here all came from an adult woman who had mild COVID-19 (a few samples of this study predate the infection). The sample titles of this study are shuffled in the database, so cell type and time point are left out; the donor was told from shared clones.

Here the CDR3 reads CASSFTGGYEQYF. As DNA, the CDR3 is TGTGCCAGCAGCTTTACAGGGGGCTACGAGCAGTACTTC. The chain links TRBV5-5 to TRBJ2-7; 8 bases agree with TRBD1. J gave up 3 bases and V 2 bases, and 1 base lay outside the gene matches. This CDR3 region has 13 residues. CDR1 and CDR2 from the germline V gene are SGHKS and YYEKEE (reference sequence).

This clonotype was seen more than once but under ten times. This chain connects TRBV7-9 to TRBJ2-7, with D tentatively TRBD1 (6 bases). This CDR3 is 15 amino acids long. With 4 bases removed from V and 5 bases from J, the gap between germline ends came to 18 bases. Germline V gives CDR1 SEHNR, CDR2 FQNEAQ (reference sequence). CDR3 sequence: CASSSLGQGSHEQYF. The CDR3 bases are TGTGCCAGCAGCTCGCTGGGACAAGGGAGCCACGAGCAGTACTTC.

The chain combines TRBV7-9 with TRBJ2-1, with D perhaps TRBD2 (6 bases). Germline CDR1 SEHNR, CDR2 FQNEAQ (reference sequence). Trimming stripped 5 bases from V and 7 bases from J, with 12 bases between. The CDR3 consists of 13 residues. Written as DNA, the CDR3 is TGTGCCAGCAGCGCCCAGGAGGGGAATGAGCAGTTCTTC. Its translation is CASSAQEGNEQFF.

The chain links TRBV19 to TRBJ1-1; D remains ambiguous. Trimming removed 10 bases from V and 1 base from J, with 10 bases in between. The CDR3 has 12 residues. Germline assignment: CDR1 LNHDA and CDR2 SQIVND (reference sequence). This chain's CDR3 is CATRGPNTEAFF. CDR3 sequence (DNA): TGTGCCACTCGAGGACCGAACACTGAAGCTTTCTTT.

This chain links TRBV3-1 with TRBJ2-5; 12 positions agree with TRBD2. Trimming took 5 bases from V and 0 from J; bases not matched to a gene: 1. The CDR3 covers 15 residues. The germline CDR1 and CDR2 sequences are LGHDT and YNNKEL (reference sequence). The CDR3 DNA follows: TGTGCCAGCAGCGGACTAGCGGGAAACCAAGAGACCCAGTACTTC. It encodes CASSGLAGNQETQYF.